These 3 T cell receptor beta chains were sequenced from one sample in a study of shared clonotypes between healthy human individuals. The repertoire was sequenced with immunoSEQ multiplex PCR; TCRdb's copy has only in-frame clones and lacks some. This repertoire shows around 580,000 clones, roughly 98% found once; its top ten account for 0.3%. It was CD45RO-negative cells, positively selected for CCR7, that made up naive CD8 cells, with terminally differentiated effector memory CD45RA+ cells excluded. Input material: naive CD8+ T cells sorted from blood. The receptors stem from a man aged 25 to 40 in good health.

The chain recombines TRBV6-6 with TRBJ2-7; 7 nucleotides line up with TRBD1. The CDR3 covers 13 residues. V trimming: 4 bases; J trimming: 2 bases; junction bases outside the gene matches: 2. Germline V gives CDR1 MNHNY, CDR2 SVGAGI (reference sequence). The DNA for the CDR3 is TGTGCCAGCAGTTCGGGACAGCCCTACGAGCAGTACTTC. Translation gives CASSSGQPYEQYF.

The table lists this clone with a count of one. The V gene is TRBV29-1, the J gene TRBJ2-1, with TRBD2 matching over 11 bases. Unmatched junction bases numbered 14, after V lost 1 base and J lost 0 bases. Germline lookup yields CDR1 SQVTM and CDR2 ANQGSEA. The CDR3 loop spans 20 amino acids. CDR3 DNA: TGCAGCGTTGAAGCTCCGTTTGGGACTAGCGGAGGCAGCTCCTACAATGAGCAGTTCTTC. This sequence encodes CSVEAPFGTSGGSSYNEQFF.

This sequence joins TRBV12-5 and TRBJ2-2; D remains unclear. Per germline, CDR1 LGHNT and CDR2 FRNRAP. The CDR3 spans 12 residues. V lost 5 bases and J 8 bases, leaving 9 bases between the germline ends. In nucleotides, the CDR3 is TGTGCTAGTGGTCCCTTAACTGGGGAGCTGTTTTTT. Its protein is CASGPLTGELFF.